The TCR beta chain described here comes from a study of post-analysis software for immune sequencing data. Carried by the TCR beta cDNA libraries were unique molecular identifiers. Each CDR3 protein gets one entry after TCRdb re-called the PCR reads with MiXCR. Of 550,000 to 700,000 distinct CDR3 sequences in the sample, around 44% were seen once. Input material: blood. The receptor's source is a girl aged 10 to 17 with multiple sclerosis.

CDR3 DNA: TGTGCCAGCGCAAGGAGGACAGGGGCCTACGAGCAGTACTTC. As protein: CASARRTGAYEQYF. The genes are TRBV6-6 and TRBJ2-7; 9 positions match TRBD1. Trimming at V came to 8 bases and at J to 2 bases, leaving 7 bases not matched to a gene. Germline V gives CDR1 MNHNY, CDR2 SVGAGI (reference sequence). The CDR3 loop spans 14 amino acids.